These T cell receptor beta chains were read from a single sample in a study of T cell clones after liver transplantation. TCRdb's copy holds only in-frame clones and misses some; the assay was immunoSEQ multiplex PCR. Of tens of thousands of clones listed, about two thirds were seen once; the top ten hold approximately 2.8%. The sample here was CD4+ T cells from blood, taken at the roughly 16-month timepoint. These receptors all come from a human patient who received a liver transplant. Some T cells here may be from the graft donor. The CDR3 runs from the conserved cysteine through the conserved F or W. The D gene is left open where the match is weak. Clone size is stated in some rows and not others, as once, few, many or a class when expanded.

d_call: -; clone_size: -; j_call: TRBJ2-3; v_call: TRBV5-8; cdr3_nt: TGTGCCAGCAGCTTAGCGGTACAACACACAGATACGCAGTATTTT; cdr3_aa: CASSLAVQHTDTQYF
d_call: TRBD2; clone_size: -; j_call: TRBJ2-3; v_call: TRBV29-1; cdr3_nt: TGCAGCGTTCTATCGGCTAGCGGGACCACAGATACGCAGTATTTT; cdr3_aa: CSVLSASGTTDTQYF
d_call: TRBD1; clone_size: -; j_call: TRBJ2-3; v_call: TRBV15; cdr3_nt: TGTGCCACCAGCAGAGGAGGGGCAGGGGGCGCGGATACGCAGTATTTT; cdr3_aa: CATSRGGAGGADTQYF
d_call: -; clone_size: once; j_call: TRBJ2-1; v_call: TRBV13; cdr3_nt: TGTGCCAGCAGTGTATTAGTGGTGGGGGGCCAATTCGATGAGCAGTTCTTC; cdr3_aa: CASSVLVVGGQFDEQFF
d_call: -; clone_size: -; j_call: TRBJ2-6; v_call: TRBV28; cdr3_nt: TGTGCCAGCCAAACAGGGCAAGGGGCCAACGTCCTGACTTTC; cdr3_aa: CASQTGQGANVLTF
d_call: -; clone_size: -; j_call: TRBJ2-1; v_call: TRBV5-1; cdr3_nt: TGCGCCAGCAGCTTTGTGGGGGATGGAGGTGAGCAGTTCTTC; cdr3_aa: CASSFVGDGGEQFF
d_call: TRBD1; clone_size: -; j_call: TRBJ1-2; v_call: TRBV29-1; cdr3_nt: TGCAGCATCGAACGGACAGGGGGCATCTATAACTATGGCTACACCTTC; cdr3_aa: CSIERTGGIYNYGYTF
d_call: TRBD1; clone_size: once; j_call: TRBJ1-6; v_call: TRBV6-1; cdr3_nt: TGTGCCAGCAGTGAAGATGGGGCAGGGGGGAATTCACCCCTCCACTTT; cdr3_aa: CASSEDGAGGNSPLHF
d_call: -; clone_size: once; j_call: TRBJ2-6; v_call: TRBV9; cdr3_nt: TGTGCCAGCAGCGTAACGGTCTCTGGGGCCAACGTCCTGACTTTC; cdr3_aa: CASSVTVSGANVLTF
d_call: TRBD1; clone_size: -; j_call: TRBJ1-2; v_call: TRBV6-5; cdr3_nt: TGTGCCAGCAGTGCCCGGACAGGGGAGGGATCAAGCTACACCTTC; cdr3_aa: CASSARTGEGSSYTF
d_call: -; clone_size: few; j_call: TRBJ1-2; v_call: TRBV11-2; cdr3_nt: TGTGCCAGCAGCTTAGATCACGGGGGCGATGGCTACACCTTC; cdr3_aa: CASSLDHGGDGYTF
d_call: -; clone_size: -; j_call: TRBJ1-1; v_call: TRBV7-2; cdr3_nt: TGTGCCAGCAGCGACAGGAGAGGGAACACTGAAGCTTTCTTT; cdr3_aa: CASSDRRGNTEAFF
d_call: TRBD1; clone_size: -; j_call: TRBJ1-5; v_call: TRBV7-2; cdr3_nt: TGTGCCAGCAGCTCGGAGGGGGCAATGAACAATCAGCCCCAGCATTTT; cdr3_aa: CASSSEGAMNNQPQHF
d_call: -; clone_size: -; j_call: TRBJ1-3; v_call: TRBV5-1; cdr3_nt: TGCGCCAGCAGCTTGGGGGCAGCAGAAAACACCATATATTTT; cdr3_aa: CASSLGAAENTIYF
d_call: -; clone_size: few; j_call: TRBJ2-3; v_call: TRBV10-3; cdr3_nt: TGTGCCATCAAGGCGGACAACACAGATACGCAGTATTTT; cdr3_aa: CAIKADNTDTQYF
d_call: -; clone_size: -; j_call: TRBJ2-4; v_call: TRBV7-8; cdr3_nt: TGTGCCAGCAGCCCGCGACCTATTAACGGCGGAGCTGGCAAAAACATTCAGTACTTC; cdr3_aa: CASSPRPINGGAGKNIQYF
d_call: TRBD1; clone_size: -; j_call: TRBJ1-2; v_call: TRBV5-1; cdr3_nt: TGCGCCAGCAGCTTTGGGGGACAGGGGTATGGCTACACCTTC; cdr3_aa: CASSFGGQGYGYTF
d_call: -; clone_size: -; j_call: TRBJ1-2; v_call: TRBV30; cdr3_nt: TGTGCCTGGACCCCCGGGGGGGCTGGCTACACCTTC; cdr3_aa: CAWTPGGAGYTF
d_call: -; clone_size: -; j_call: TRBJ2-3; v_call: TRBV4-3; cdr3_nt: TGCGCCAGCAGCCAAGAACACTACCACCGCACAGATACGCAGTATTTT; cdr3_aa: CASSQEHYHRTDTQYF
d_call: -; clone_size: -; j_call: TRBJ2-5; v_call: TRBV2; cdr3_nt: TGTGCCAGCAGTTTCCTTCAGGCCCTCCCCAATGAGGCCCAGTACTTC; cdr3_aa: CASSFLQALPNEAQYF
d_call: TRBD2; clone_size: -; j_call: TRBJ2-2; v_call: TRBV30; cdr3_nt: TGTGCCTGGAGTGCCCTAGCGGGGGCCGGGGAGCTGTTTTTT; cdr3_aa: CAWSALAGAGELFF
d_call: TRBD1; clone_size: -; j_call: TRBJ1-2; v_call: TRBV7-8; cdr3_nt: TGTGCCAGCAGCTTAGCGGGGGCAGGGGGCAACTATGGCTACACCTTC; cdr3_aa: CASSLAGAGGNYGYTF
d_call: -; clone_size: -; j_call: TRBJ2-3; v_call: TRBV14; cdr3_nt: TGTGCCAGCAGCCAAGTTGCAGGGTACACAGATACGCAGTATTTT; cdr3_aa: CASSQVAGYTDTQYF
d_call: -; clone_size: -; j_call: TRBJ2-1; v_call: TRBV7-2; cdr3_nt: TGTGCCAGCAGCCCCCGACTAGTAGATGAGCAGTTCTTC; cdr3_aa: CASSPRLVDEQFF
d_call: -; clone_size: -; j_call: TRBJ2-7; v_call: TRBV7-8; cdr3_nt: TGTGCCAGCAGCTTAACCCCAGGTCCGGGTGGCGAGCAGTACTTC; cdr3_aa: CASSLTPGPGGEQYF
d_call: -; clone_size: -; j_call: TRBJ2-1; v_call: TRBV15; cdr3_nt: TGTGCCACCAGCACAAACTTCCGAGAGCAGTTCTTC; cdr3_aa: CATSTNFREQFF
d_call: -; clone_size: -; j_call: TRBJ2-5; v_call: TRBV7-6; cdr3_nt: TGTGCCAGCAGCTTGTTAGGGGTCCAAGAGACCCAGTACTTC; cdr3_aa: CASSLLGVQETQYF
d_call: -; clone_size: -; j_call: TRBJ1-2; v_call: TRBV5-1; cdr3_nt: TGCGCCAGCAGCCCCGAGGGAGTCTATGGCTACACCTTC; cdr3_aa: CASSPEGVYGYTF
d_call: TRBD1; clone_size: -; j_call: TRBJ1-1; v_call: TRBV5-1; cdr3_nt: TGCGCCAGCAGCTTGCGGGACAGGGCCGAAGCTTTCTTT; cdr3_aa: CASSLRDRAEAFF
d_call: TRBD1; clone_size: few; j_call: TRBJ1-1; v_call: TRBV10-3; cdr3_nt: TGTGCCATCAGGGGGGACAGGGATGGCACTGAAGCTTTCTTT; cdr3_aa: CAIRGDRDGTEAFF
d_call: -; clone_size: -; j_call: TRBJ2-2; v_call: TRBV5-1; cdr3_nt: TGCGCCAGCAGTAGCGGTTACACCGGGGAGCTGTTTTTT; cdr3_aa: CASSSGYTGELFF
d_call: -; clone_size: -; j_call: TRBJ2-1; v_call: TRBV7-9; cdr3_nt: TGTGCCAGCAGCGTTTACAATGAGCAGTTCTTC; cdr3_aa: CASSVYNEQFF
d_call: -; clone_size: -; j_call: TRBJ2-7; v_call: TRBV6-1; cdr3_nt: TGTGCCAGCAGACCATCCGGGACCTCCGGCGAGCAGTACTTC; cdr3_aa: CASRPSGTSGEQYF
d_call: TRBD1; clone_size: few; j_call: TRBJ2-7; v_call: TRBV9; cdr3_nt: TGTGCCAGCAGCGTATCGTGGGACAGGGGCTACGAGCAGTACTTC; cdr3_aa: CASSVSWDRGYEQYF
d_call: -; clone_size: -; j_call: TRBJ1-2; v_call: TRBV11-2; cdr3_nt: TGTGCCAGCAGCTCCCATTCGATGTCAGGGGCCTATGGCTACACCTTC; cdr3_aa: CASSSHSMSGAYGYTF
d_call: -; clone_size: -; j_call: TRBJ1-5; v_call: TRBV5-8; cdr3_nt: TGTGCCAGCAGCTTGAACCAGGGAGGATGGAATCAGCCCCAGCATTTT; cdr3_aa: CASSLNQGGWNQPQHF
d_call: TRBD2; clone_size: -; j_call: TRBJ2-3; v_call: TRBV9; cdr3_nt: TGTGCCAGCAGCGGTAGCGGGAGTCTGTCAGATACGCAGTATTTT; cdr3_aa: CASSGSGSLSDTQYF
d_call: -; clone_size: -; j_call: TRBJ2-5; v_call: TRBV5-4; cdr3_nt: TGTGCCAGCAGAGCGCAGGGGAACCAAGAGACCCAGTACTTC; cdr3_aa: CASRAQGNQETQYF
d_call: -; clone_size: -; j_call: TRBJ2-3; v_call: TRBV5-1; cdr3_nt: TGCGCCAGCAGCTTGGTGCAGAGCACAGATACGCAGTATTTT; cdr3_aa: CASSLVQSTDTQYF
d_call: -; clone_size: -; j_call: TRBJ2-7; v_call: TRBV18; cdr3_nt: TGTGCCAGCTCACCTCTCCGGGAGAACTACGAGCAGTACTTC; cdr3_aa: CASSPLRENYEQYF
d_call: -; clone_size: -; j_call: TRBJ2-7; v_call: TRBV19; cdr3_nt: TGTGCCAGTAGTACATCAACCCCCTGGACCACCACCTACGAGCAGTACTTC; cdr3_aa: CASSTSTPWTTTYEQYF
d_call: -; clone_size: many; j_call: TRBJ1-2; v_call: TRBV6-1; cdr3_nt: TGTGCCAGCAGTGAACGGCGGAACTATGGCTACACCTTC; cdr3_aa: CASSERRNYGYTF
d_call: -; clone_size: -; j_call: TRBJ2-2; v_call: TRBV5-1; cdr3_nt: TGCGCCAGCAGCGAGGACGGGAACACCGGGGAGCTGTTTTTT; cdr3_aa: CASSEDGNTGELFF
d_call: -; clone_size: -; j_call: TRBJ2-1; v_call: TRBV4-1; cdr3_nt: TGCGCCAGCAGCCACGTGGATATTATTTCCTACAATGAGCAGTTCTTC; cdr3_aa: CASSHVDIISYNEQFF
d_call: TRBD1; clone_size: -; j_call: TRBJ1-5; v_call: TRBV28; cdr3_nt: TGTGCCAGCCGGTATTGGGACAGCGTCAATCAGCCCCAGCATTTT; cdr3_aa: CASRYWDSVNQPQHF
d_call: -; clone_size: -; j_call: TRBJ2-3; v_call: TRBV18; cdr3_nt: TGTGCCAGCTCCAAGCGGCCGAGCACAGATACGCAGTATTTT; cdr3_aa: CASSKRPSTDTQYF
d_call: TRBD1; clone_size: -; j_call: TRBJ1-2; v_call: TRBV9; cdr3_nt: TGTGCCAGCAGCGTAGCTGGACAGGACTATGGCTACACCTTC; cdr3_aa: CASSVAGQDYGYTF
d_call: TRBD2; clone_size: -; j_call: TRBJ2-3; v_call: TRBV11-2; cdr3_nt: TGTGCCAGCAGCTTAGGAGCGGGAGGCCCTTATGATACGCAGTATTTT; cdr3_aa: CASSLGAGGPYDTQYF
d_call: TRBD1; clone_size: -; j_call: TRBJ1-6; v_call: TRBV9; cdr3_nt: TGTGCCAGCAGCGCCGGGACAGGGAATAATTCACCCCTCCACTTT; cdr3_aa: CASSAGTGNNSPLHF
d_call: -; clone_size: once; j_call: TRBJ2-7; v_call: TRBV20-1; cdr3_nt: TGCAGTGCCCCAAGGATGGAGCAGTACTTC; cdr3_aa: CSAPRMEQYF
d_call: TRBD1; clone_size: once; j_call: TRBJ1-5; v_call: TRBV6-6; cdr3_nt: TGTGCCAGCAGTCCCGGACAGGCAATCAATCAGCCCCAGCATTTT; cdr3_aa: CASSPGQAINQPQHF
d_call: -; clone_size: -; j_call: TRBJ2-7; v_call: TRBV7-9; cdr3_nt: TGTGCCGAGGGGACAGGGACTAGCGAGCAGTACTTC; cdr3_aa: CAEGTGTSEQYF
d_call: -; clone_size: -; j_call: TRBJ2-1; v_call: TRBV5-1; cdr3_nt: TGCGCCAGCGCCCTGGGGAGCTCCTACAATGAGCAGTTCTTC; cdr3_aa: CASALGSSYNEQFF
d_call: TRBD1; clone_size: -; j_call: TRBJ2-5; v_call: TRBV10-3; cdr3_nt: TGTGCCATCAGTGACATAAACAGGGGGCGACAAGAGACCCAGTACTTC; cdr3_aa: CAISDINRGRQETQYF
d_call: -; clone_size: -; j_call: TRBJ1-1; v_call: TRBV5-4; cdr3_nt: TGTGCCAGCAGCTTGGGGCAGGGGAGTACTGAAGCTTTCTTT; cdr3_aa: CASSLGQGSTEAFF
d_call: TRBD1; clone_size: -; j_call: TRBJ2-2; v_call: TRBV10-3; cdr3_nt: TGTGCCATCAGCACAGCGAAGATGACAGGGGGCTGGGACACCGGGGAGCTGTTTTTT; cdr3_aa: CAISTAKMTGGWDTGELFF
d_call: TRBD1; clone_size: -; j_call: TRBJ1-2; v_call: TRBV27; cdr3_nt: TGTGCCAGCAGAACCACAGGGGGGAACTATGGCTACACCTTC; cdr3_aa: CASRTTGGNYGYTF
d_call: -; clone_size: -; j_call: TRBJ2-1; v_call: TRBV14; cdr3_nt: TGTGCCAGCAGCCCGCTCACGCTATCCTACAATGAGCAGTTCTTC; cdr3_aa: CASSPLTLSYNEQFF
d_call: TRBD1; clone_size: -; j_call: TRBJ2-1; v_call: TRBV6-1; cdr3_nt: TGTGCCAGCATTCGGGACAGGGGCCACAATGAGCAGTTCTTC; cdr3_aa: CASIRDRGHNEQFF
d_call: -; clone_size: -; j_call: TRBJ2-5; v_call: TRBV28; cdr3_nt: TGTGCCAGCAGTTTCGGCCAGGGAAGGGAGACCCAGTACTTC; cdr3_aa: CASSFGQGRETQYF